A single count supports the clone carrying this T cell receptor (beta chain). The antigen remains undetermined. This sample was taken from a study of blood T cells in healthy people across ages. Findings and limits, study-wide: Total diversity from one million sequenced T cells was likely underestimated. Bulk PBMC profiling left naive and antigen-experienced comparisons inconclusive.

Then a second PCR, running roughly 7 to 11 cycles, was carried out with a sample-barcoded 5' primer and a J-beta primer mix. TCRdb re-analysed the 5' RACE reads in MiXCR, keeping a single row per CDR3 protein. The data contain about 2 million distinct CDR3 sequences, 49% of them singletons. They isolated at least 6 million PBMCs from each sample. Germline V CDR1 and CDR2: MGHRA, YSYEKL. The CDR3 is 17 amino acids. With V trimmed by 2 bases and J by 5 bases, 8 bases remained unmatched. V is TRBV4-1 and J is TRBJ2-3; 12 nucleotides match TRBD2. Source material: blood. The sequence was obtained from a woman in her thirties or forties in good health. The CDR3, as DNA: TGCGCCAGCAGCCAAAATCCTAGCGGGGGGGCCCGAGATACGCAGTATTTT. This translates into CASSQNPSGGARDTQYF.